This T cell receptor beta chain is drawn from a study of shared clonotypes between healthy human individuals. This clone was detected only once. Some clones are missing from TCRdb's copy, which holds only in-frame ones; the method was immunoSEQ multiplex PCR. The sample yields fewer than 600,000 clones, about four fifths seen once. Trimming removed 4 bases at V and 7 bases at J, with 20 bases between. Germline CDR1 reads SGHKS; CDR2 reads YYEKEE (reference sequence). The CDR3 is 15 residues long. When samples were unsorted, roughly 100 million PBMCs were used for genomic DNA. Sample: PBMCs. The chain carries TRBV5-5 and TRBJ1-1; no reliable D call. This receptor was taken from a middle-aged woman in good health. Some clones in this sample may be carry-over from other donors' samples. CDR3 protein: CASSPSGKPTDEAFF. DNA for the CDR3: TGTGCCAGCAGCCCCAGCGGGAAACCTACCGATGAAGCTTTCTTT. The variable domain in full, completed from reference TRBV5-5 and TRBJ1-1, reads DAGVTQSPTHLIKTRGQQVTLRCSPISGHKSVSWYQQVLGQGPQFIFQYYEKEERGRGNFPDRFSARQFPNYSSELNVNALLLGDSALYLCASSPSGKPTDEAFFGQGTRLTVV.